This T cell receptor beta chain emerged from a study of cytomegalovirus exposure and HLA in healthy donors. General study points: In a later analysis, common viral pathogens appeared linked to several of the most significant clusters.

Turning to this clone: Its antigen is still unknown.

Germline V gives CDR1 MDHEN, CDR2 SYDVKM. This CDR3 is 15 amino acids long. J lost 6 bases, V lost 6 bases, and 7 bases had no gene match. The PCR used 60 Vbeta and 13 Jbeta primers. In the authors' methods: Roughly 81 million unique TCR beta chains, 8.5 million to 14 million shared, were counted in a later analysis. The protocol was immunoSEQ multiplex PCR, while the TCRdb copy is restricted to in-frame clones and leaves out a portion. V and J calls plus clone size are reproduced from that table; the DNA served to infer D and trimming. The sample lists 200,000 or so clones; about four fifths were seen once.

Sequenced material: PBMCs. The sequence was collected from a boy aged 10-17 years in good health and CMV-seronegative. The gene calls are TRBV28 and TRBJ2-2; 10 nucleotides agree with TRBD1. The CDR3 loop reads CASSSGQGDAGELFF. CDR3 nucleotides: TGTGCCAGCAGCTCCGGACAGGGGGACGCCGGGGAGCTGTTTTTT. Using reference TRBV28 and TRBJ2-2 for the parts outside the CDR3, the full variable domain is DVKVTQSSRYLVKRTGEKVFLECVQDMDHENMFWYRQDPGLGLRLIYFSYDVKMKEKGDIPEGYSVSREKKERFSLILESASTNQTSMYLCASSSGQGDAGELFFGEGSRLTVL.